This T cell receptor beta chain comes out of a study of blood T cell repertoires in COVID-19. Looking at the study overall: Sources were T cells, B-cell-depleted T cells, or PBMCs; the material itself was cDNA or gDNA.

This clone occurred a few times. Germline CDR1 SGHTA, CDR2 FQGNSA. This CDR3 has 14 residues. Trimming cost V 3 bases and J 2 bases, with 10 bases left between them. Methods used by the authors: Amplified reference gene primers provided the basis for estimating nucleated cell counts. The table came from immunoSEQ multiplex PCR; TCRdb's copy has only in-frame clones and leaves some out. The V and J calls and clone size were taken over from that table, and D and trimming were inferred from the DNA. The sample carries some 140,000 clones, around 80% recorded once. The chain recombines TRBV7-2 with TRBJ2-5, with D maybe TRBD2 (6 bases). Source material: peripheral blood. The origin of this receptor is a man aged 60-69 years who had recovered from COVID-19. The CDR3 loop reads CASSFIADQETQYF. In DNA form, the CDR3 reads TGTGCCAGCAGCTTTATAGCGGATCAAGAGACCCAGTACTTC. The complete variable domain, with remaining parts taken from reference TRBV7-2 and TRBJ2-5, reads GAGVSQSPSNKVTEKGKDVELRCDPISGHTALYWYRQSLGQGLEFLIYFQGNSAPDKSGLPSDRFSAERTGGSVSTLTIQRTQQEDSAVYLCASSFIADQETQYFGPGTRLLVL.